This passage covers 2 T cell receptor beta chains from one sample sequenced in a study of blood T cell repertoires in COVID-19. TCRdb keeps only in-frame clones here, not all; method: immunoSEQ multiplex PCR. Of 150,000 or so clones in the sample, about 90% are singletons; the top ten hold approximately 6.5%. Sequences were obtained from peripheral blood. These TCRs come from a man older than 75 with acute or convalescent COVID-19.

The chain uses TRBV11-2 and TRBJ2-7; 7 bases map to TRBD2. CDR1 SGHAT and CDR2 FQNNGV come from the germline V gene. V lost 7 bases to trimming and J lost 4 bases; unmatched junction nucleotides: 10. CDR3 length: 14 amino acids. In DNA, the CDR3 is TGTGCCAGCACCCTCTCGGATAGCGGGTACGAGCAGTACTTC. Translating it yields CASTLSDSGYEQYF.

This clone was detected once. The chain uses TRBV18 and TRBJ2-3; D gene uncertain. Trimming removed 3 bases from V and 8 bases from J, with 12 bases in between. This CDR3 is 13 amino acids long. Germline V gene sequence: CDR1 KGHSH, CDR2 LQKENI. CDR3 sequence reads: CASSPSETATQYF. CDR3 coding DNA: TGTGCCAGCTCACCTTCGGAGACCGCTACGCAGTATTTT.